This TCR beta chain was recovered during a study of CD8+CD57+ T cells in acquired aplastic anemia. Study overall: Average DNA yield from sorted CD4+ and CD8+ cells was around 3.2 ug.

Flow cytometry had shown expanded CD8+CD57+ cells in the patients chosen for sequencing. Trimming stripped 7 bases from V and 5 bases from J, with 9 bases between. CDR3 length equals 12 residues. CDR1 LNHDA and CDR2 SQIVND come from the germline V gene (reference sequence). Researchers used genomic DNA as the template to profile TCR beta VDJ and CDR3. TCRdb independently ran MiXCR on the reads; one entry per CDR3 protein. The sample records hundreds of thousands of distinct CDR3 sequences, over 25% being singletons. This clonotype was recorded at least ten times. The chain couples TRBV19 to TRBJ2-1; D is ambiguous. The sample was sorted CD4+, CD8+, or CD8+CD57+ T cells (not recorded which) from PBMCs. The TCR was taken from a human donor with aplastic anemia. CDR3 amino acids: CASIGLDNEQFF. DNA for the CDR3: TGTGCCAGTATAGGTCTAGACAATGAGCAGTTCTTC.